These 19 T cell receptor beta chains originate from one sample sequenced in a study of cytomegalovirus exposure and HLA in healthy donors. PCR involved 60 Vbeta and 13 Jbeta primers. TCRdb keeps only in-frame clones here, not all; method: immunoSEQ multiplex PCR. The data hold roughly 130,000 clones, with roughly four fifths observed a single time. Sequencing was performed on PBMCs. These receptors originate from a male donor in good health and CMV-seropositive.

This clone was counted a single time. The chain carries TRBV19 and TRBJ1-5; 7 nucleotides line up with TRBD1. CDR1 and CDR2 from the germline V gene are LNHDA and SQIVND (reference sequence). CDR3 length: 13 amino acids. With V trimmed by 5 bases and J by 6 bases, 4 bases remained unmatched. The DNA for the CDR3 is TGTGCCAGTAGTGTACAGGGGCCTCAGCCCCAGCATTTT. Translation gives CASSVQGPQPQHF.

This clone was picked up a small number of times. The chain couples TRBV4-3 to TRBJ2-1, with D possibly matching TRBD2 (6 bases). The CDR3 loop spans 18 amino acids. Germline lookup yields CDR1 LGHNA and CDR2 YSLEER. V was shortened by 1 base and J by 2 bases, with 18 bases between the two germline ends. The CDR3 region is CASSQGTFEEGPYNEQFF. Written as DNA, the CDR3 is TGCGCCAGCAGCCAAGGAACTTTCGAGGAGGGCCCCTACAATGAGCAGTTCTTC.

Turning to this clone: The junction differs from germline at one of its ends, possibly a read error. The chain is built from TRBV7-9 and TRBJ1-5, with D perhaps TRBD1 (6 bases). Germline V gene lookup returns CDR1 SEHNR and CDR2 FQNEAQ (reference sequence). CDR3 length equals 15 residues. The CDR3 bases are TGTTCCAGCAGCCCGAGGGGGAATAGCAATCAGCCCCAGCATTTT. This codes for CSSSPRGNSNQPQHF.

The genes are TRBV5-6 and TRBJ1-4, with D unclear. The CDR3 extends over 14 amino acids. V lost 2 bases and J 4 bases, leaving 9 bases between the germline ends. Germline CDR1 is SGHDT and CDR2 is YYEEEE. The CDR3 DNA follows: TGTGCCAGCAGCTTCGGAGGATTTAATGAAAAACTGTTTTTT. Protein product: CASSFGGFNEKLFF. The full variable domain, with the rest looked up from reference TRBV5-6 and TRBJ1-4, is DAGVTQSPTHLIKTRGQQVTLRCSPKSGHDTVSWYQQALGQGPQFIFQYYEEEERQRGNFPDRFSGHQFPNYSSELNVNALLLGDSALYLCASSFGGFNEKLFFGSGTQLSVL.

To note about this clone: The junction shows a germline mismatch at one end, possibly a read error. The rearrangement joins TRBV7-7 to TRBJ2-2, with TRBD2 matching 7 bases. In germline, CDR1 is SSHAT, CDR2 FNYEAQ (reference sequence). The CDR3 spans 13 residues. In nucleotides, the CDR3 is TGTGCTAGCAGCTCCGGACTAGCCGGGGAGCTGTTTTTT. It yields the protein CASSSGLAGELFF.

The chain combines TRBV9 with TRBJ1-1, with D perhaps matching TRBD1 (5 bases). Germline CDR1 and CDR2: SGDLS and YYNGEE. Trimming took off 0 bases at V and 5 bases at J, with 8 bases between the two ends. This CDR3 region has 13 residues. CDR3 sequence: CASSVVGPTEAFF. CDR3 nucleotide sequence: TGTGCCAGCAGCGTAGTGGGGCCTACTGAAGCTTTCTTT.

The chain links TRBV28 to TRBJ1-3; D may be TRBD1 (6 bases). The CDR3 sequence is 14 residues long. With 6 bases removed from V and 4 bases from J, the gap between germline ends came to 13 bases. Germline CDR1 reads MDHEN; CDR2 reads SYDVKM. The CDR3 protein is CASRGQGKGNTIYF. In DNA, the CDR3 is TGTGCCAGCAGGGGTCAGGGGAAAGGAAACACCATATATTTT.

This rearrangement joins TRBV21-1 to TRBJ2-7; the D segment call TRBD2 is taken from the table without a DNA check. TRBV21-1 is assigned pseudogene status. CDR3 length equals 15 residues. The CDR3 DNA is TGTGCCAGCAGCAAAGGGGGGCGGGAGGGCCACGAGCAGTACTTC. This sequence encodes CASSKGGREGHEQYF.

This chain uses TRBV19 with TRBJ2-5; D is possibly TRBD2 (5 bases). Per the germline V gene, CDR1 is LNHDA and CDR2 is SQIVND (reference sequence). CDR3 size: 14 residues. V lost 5 bases and J lost 1, with 11 bases in between. CDR3 region: CASSPQRPQETQYF. In nucleotides, the CDR3 is TGTGCCAGTAGTCCACAGCGGCCCCAAGAGACCCAGTACTTC.

CDR3 sequence: CASSDEGRGSYEQYF. CDR3 nucleotides: TGTGCCAGCAGTGACGAAGGCAGGGGTTCCTACGAGCAGTACTTC. The chain links TRBV6-4 to TRBJ2-5; the D gene is possibly TRBD1 (6 bases). The J call is doubtful: the DNA matches TRBJ2-7 better. The length of the CDR3 is 15 residues. Germline V gene data show CDR1 as MRHNA and CDR2 as SNTAGT.

The J gene is TRBJ1-1, the V gene TRBV29-1; no firm D call. The CDR3 sequence is 13 residues long. The germline gives CDR1 SQVTM, CDR2 ANQGSEA. Trimming pared 5 bases from V and 1 base from J, leaving 11 bases between. CDR3 DNA sequence: TGCAGCGTTCTGCCGGTAAGGAACACTGAAGCTTTCTTT. Amino acid sequence: CSVLPVRNTEAFF.

The rearrangement joins TRBV19 to TRBJ2-1; 8 bases are shared with TRBD2. The CDR3 has 16 residues. Per the germline V gene, CDR1 is LNHDA and CDR2 is SQIVND (reference sequence). The V gene end was trimmed by 2 bases and the J gene end by 7 bases; junction bases not matched to a gene: 10. The CDR3 loop reads CASSISWGSGSNEQFF. The CDR3 DNA sequence: TGTGCCAGTAGTATATCCTGGGGGAGCGGGAGTAATGAGCAGTTCTTC.

CDR3 protein: CASSWEGSTEAFF. The CDR3 DNA sequence: TGCGCCAGCAGCTGGGAGGGGTCCACTGAAGCTTTCTTT. The rearrangement links TRBV5-1 to TRBJ1-1, with D perhaps TRBD1 (5 bases). V lost 3 bases, J lost 4 bases, and 10 bases lay in between. The CDR3 has 13 residues. CDR1 is SGHRS, CDR2 YFSETQ, per germline.

This clone was observed once. This sequence joins TRBV29-1 and TRBJ2-2; 8 bases line up with TRBD1. CDR1 is SQVTM, CDR2 ANQGSEA, per germline. The V segment lost 5 bases and the J segment 6 bases; nucleotides outside the gene matches: 5. The CDR3 loop spans 13 amino acids. The CDR3 here is CSVRQGFAGELFF. The CDR3 nucleotides read TGCAGCGTTAGACAGGGGTTTGCCGGGGAGCTGTTTTTT.

The chain uses TRBV28 and TRBJ2-1; TRBD2 aligns across 13 bases. The CDR3 is made up of 15 amino acids. Germline trimming cut 5 bases from V and 3 bases from J; bases unmatched to any gene: 1. Germline V lookup: CDR1 MDHEN, CDR2 SYDVKM. The CDR3 spells CASSRTSGSYNEQFF. In DNA, the CDR3 is TGTGCCAGCAGTCGGACTAGCGGGAGCTACAATGAGCAGTTCTTC.

The CDR3 sequence: CASSPLQGGSTDTQYF. The CDR3 DNA is TGCGCCAGCAGCCCGCTACAGGGGGGAAGCACAGATACGCAGTATTTT. The J gene is TRBJ2-3, the V gene TRBV5-1; 8 bases align to TRBD1. CDR3 length: 16 amino acids. Germline values: CDR1 SGHRS, CDR2 YFSETQ. The trim removed 4 bases at V and 0 bases at J, leaving 7 bases unmatched.

The rearrangement uses TRBV6-5 and TRBJ1-6, with 7 nucleotides matching TRBD1. The CDR3 consists of 15 residues. Germline V gives CDR1 MNHEY, CDR2 SVGAGI. With V trimmed by 7 bases and J by 6 bases, 9 bases remained unmatched. Written as DNA, the CDR3 is TGTGCCAGCACCTTCGGGACAGAGAGTAATTCACCCCTCCACTTT. It encodes CASTFGTESNSPLHF.

This clone was seen a handful of times. V gene TRBV27 combines with J gene TRBJ2-1; D perhaps matches TRBD2 (6 bases). The CDR3 spans 13 residues. Germline V gene lookup returns CDR1 MNHEY and CDR2 SMNVEV (reference sequence). Trimming shortened V by 2 bases and J by 15 bases, and 17 bases separated the two germline ends. The CDR3, as DNA: TGTGCCAGCAGTTTAACGAAGCGGGTTGGCTCGTTCTTC. It encodes CASSLTKRVGSFF.

The CDR3 sequence: CATSSNIWTAELGNEQFF. The CDR3 nucleotides are TGTGCCACCAGCAGTAACATCTGGACAGCCGAACTAGGAAATGAGCAGTTCTTC. The chain employs TRBV15 and TRBJ2-1, with D possibly TRBD1 on 6 matching bases. CDR1 is LNHNV and CDR2 is YYDKDF in the germline V gene (reference sequence). The V end lost 3 bases, the J end lost 7 bases, and 25 bases lay between the germline ends. The CDR3 contains 18 residues.